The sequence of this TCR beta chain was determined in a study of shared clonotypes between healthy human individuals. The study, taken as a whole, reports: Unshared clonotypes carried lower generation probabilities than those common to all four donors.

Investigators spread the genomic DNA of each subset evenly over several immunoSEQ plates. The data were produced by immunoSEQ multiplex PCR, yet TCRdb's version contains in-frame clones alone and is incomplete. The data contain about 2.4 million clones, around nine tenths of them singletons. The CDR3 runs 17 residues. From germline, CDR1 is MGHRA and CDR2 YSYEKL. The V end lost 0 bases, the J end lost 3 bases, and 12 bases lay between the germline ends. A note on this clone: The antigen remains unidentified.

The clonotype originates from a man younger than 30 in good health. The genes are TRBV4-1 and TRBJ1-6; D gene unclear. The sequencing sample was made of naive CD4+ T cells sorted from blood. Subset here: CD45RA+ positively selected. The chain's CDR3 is CASSQEAGVHYNSPLHF. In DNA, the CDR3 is TGCGCCAGCAGCCAAGAGGCCGGGGTTCACTATAATTCACCCCTCCACTTT.